This T cell receptor (beta chain) was sequenced in a study of cytomegalovirus exposure and HLA in healthy donors. Study results and limitations: Across donors, sequencing depth was assumed by presence/absence analyses to be roughly uniform. The authors confirmed in vitro that three CMV-associated chains were specific for CMV antigens.

The CDR3 spans 11 residues. V lost 2 bases and J 5 bases, leaving 6 bases between the germline ends. Per the germline V gene, CDR1 is DFQATT and CDR2 is SNEGSKA (reference sequence). Remarks on this clone: Its antigen remains unidentified.

Researchers ran the PCR with 60 Vbeta and 13 Jbeta primers. The protocol was immunoSEQ multiplex PCR, while the TCRdb copy is restricted to in-frame clones and leaves out a portion. This sample's clone table lists about 55,000 clones. Sequenced input: PBMCs. The TCR comes from a man in his fifties or sixties in good health and CMV-seropositive. The chain carries TRBV20-1 and TRBJ1-1, with D uncertain. CDR3 residues: CSARPRTEAFF. CDR3 DNA: TGCAGTGCTAGACCGCGAACTGAAGCTTTCTTT.